The 22 T cell receptor beta chains presented below share a single source sample, sequenced in a study of blood T cell repertoires in COVID-19. Method: immunoSEQ multiplex PCR; TCRdb's copy keeps in-frame clones and lacks some. The sample holds 130,000 or so clones, 80% seen once. Source material: peripheral blood. These receptor sequences come from a human donor in a cohort sampled during active COVID-19.

This clone was observed at least ten times. Other DNA sequences of this sample code for an identical CDR3. V usage is TRBV9 and J usage is TRBJ1-6; 7 bases line up with TRBD1. V shed 3 bases and J 5 bases; nucleotides not matched to a gene: 5. CDR1 is SGDLS, CDR2 YYNGEE, per germline. The CDR3 sequence is 15 residues long. CDR3 DNA sequence: TGTGCCAGCAGCGAACGGGACAGTAATAATTCACCCCTCCACTTT. It yields the protein CASSERDSNNSPLHF.

The V and J genes are TRBV6-1 and TRBJ2-2; TRBD1 aligns across 7 bases. The junction had 3 bases not matched to a gene; V was cut back by 3 bases and J by 5 bases. The CDR3 has 14 amino acids. Germline V lookup: CDR1 MNHNS, CDR2 SASEGT. In nucleotides, the CDR3 is TGTGCCAGCAGTGACAGGGGGAGAACCGGGGAGCTGTTTTTT. This sequence encodes CASSDRGRTGELFF.

The chain links TRBV7-8 to TRBJ1-3; D remains unclear. This CDR3 spans 16 amino acids. Trimming removed 3 bases at V and 1 base at J, with 13 bases between. Germline V lookup: CDR1 SGHVS, CDR2 FQNEAQ. Here the CDR3 reads CASSFRSSFSGNTIYF. In DNA, the CDR3 is TGTGCCAGCAGCTTCCGTAGTTCTTTTTCTGGAAACACCATATATTTT.

This clone was seen many times. The chain uses TRBV27 and TRBJ1-3; no definite D call. This CDR3 spans 13 amino acids. With 6 bases removed from V and 0 bases from J, the gap between germline ends came to 6 bases. The germline CDR1 and CDR2 sequences are MNHEY and SMNVEV (reference sequence). The CDR3 spells CASRGSSGNTIYF. In DNA form, the CDR3 reads TGTGCCAGCAGGGGGAGCTCTGGAAACACCATATATTTT.

V is TRBV7-2 and J is TRBJ1-1, with TRBD1 identical over 8 bases. V shed 8 bases and J 0 bases; nucleotides not matched to a gene: 5. Germline CDR1 is SGHTA and CDR2 is FQGNSA. This CDR3 has 14 residues. For the CDR3, the DNA is TGTGCCAGCGGGGACAGGTCAATGAACACTGAAGCTTTCTTT. Translated, it gives CASGDRSMNTEAFF.

This clone was counted only a few times. The J gene is TRBJ1-4, the V gene TRBV9, with TRBD1 as a possible D gene (6 bases). The ends were cut back, 0 bases at V and 8 bases at J, with 14 bases in the middle. CDR3 length: 15 amino acids. CDR1 is SGDLS and CDR2 is YYNGEE in the germline V gene. The CDR3 loop is CASSVGIQGNEKLFF. For the CDR3, the DNA is TGTGCCAGCAGCGTAGGGATCCAGGGGAACGAAAAACTGTTTTTT.

This clone came up once. V and J are TRBV30 and TRBJ1-3; 8 nucleotides line up with TRBD1. CDR1 is GTSNPN and CDR2 is SVGIG in the germline V gene (reference sequence). V shed 3 bases and J 4 bases; nucleotides not matched to a gene: 5. This CDR3 spans 14 amino acids. CDR3 protein: CAWRGRDRGNTIYF. The CDR3 nucleotides read TGTGCCTGGAGGGGCCGGGACAGGGGAAACACCATATATTTT.

This clone has a handful of counts. Other DNA sequences in the sample encode the same CDR3. The genes are TRBV11-2 and TRBJ1-2; 8 bases agree with TRBD1. The V segment lost 4 bases and the J segment 8 bases; nucleotides outside the gene matches: 0. CDR1 is SGHAT, CDR2 FQNNGV, per germline. The CDR3 loop spans 11 amino acids. The chain's CDR3 is CASSSGGGYTF. The CDR3 DNA reads TGTGCCAGCAGCTCAGGGGGCGGCTACACCTTC.

The V and J genes are TRBV7-9 and TRBJ1-2; D remains ambiguous. Trimming shortened V by 5 bases and J by 6 bases, and 10 bases separated the two germline ends. The germline V gene encodes CDR1 SEHNR and CDR2 FQNEAQ (reference sequence). This CDR3 has 12 amino acids. CDR3: CASSENGDGYTF. DNA for the CDR3: TGTGCCAGCAGCGAAAACGGGGATGGCTACACCTTC.

The chain uses TRBV11-3 and TRBJ2-1; TRBD2 agrees at 16 bases. Germline V gene data show CDR1 as SGHNT and CDR2 as YENEEA. CDR3 length: 17 residues. V shed 5 bases and J 7 bases; nucleotides not matched to a gene: 8. CDR3 sequence: CASSPQPGLAGGNEQFF. CDR3 nucleotide sequence: TGTGCCAGCAGCCCTCAACCGGGACTAGCGGGAGGGAATGAGCAGTTCTTC.

In this sample, this clone turned up once. V gene TRBV30 combines with J gene TRBJ2-3, with D uncertain. CDR1 GTSNPN and CDR2 SVGIG come from the germline V gene (reference sequence). The CDR3 loop spans 11 amino acids. V lost 8 bases to trimming and J lost 5 bases, with 11 bases between them. The CDR3, as DNA: TGTGCCGGTCTCGAGAGAGATACGCAGTATTTT. Its protein product is CAGLERDTQYF.

In nucleotides, the CDR3 is TGTGCCAGCTCATGGACAGCTCCTTCTAATCAGCCCCAGCATTTT. It yields the protein CASSWTAPSNQPQHF. The chain uses TRBV18 and TRBJ1-5, with a weak D call TRBD1 (6 bases). Trimming left V 5 bases short and J 4 bases short, with 15 bases between. The V gene's germline CDR1 is KGHSH and CDR2 LQKENI. The length of the CDR3 is 15 residues.

The chain couples TRBV5-1 to TRBJ2-6; 7 nucleotides agree with TRBD1. Unmatched junction bases numbered 10, after V lost 4 bases and J lost 0 bases. The CDR3 runs 18 residues. Germline V gene sequence: CDR1 SGHRS, CDR2 YFSETQ. The CDR3: CASSPTTGTPSGANVLTF. For the CDR3, the DNA is TGCGCCAGCAGCCCTACGACAGGGACGCCCTCTGGGGCCAACGTCCTGACTTTC.

In this sample, this clone turned up a few times. This chain links TRBV7-9 with TRBJ2-7; D gene ambiguous. The CDR3 spans 15 residues. Trimming took off 0 bases at V and 9 bases at J, with 18 bases between the two ends. Germline lookup yields CDR1 SEHNR and CDR2 FQNEAQ (reference sequence). CDR3 residues: CASSLARTISQAQYF. CDR3 bases: TGTGCCAGCAGCTTAGCCAGAACGATCTCTCAGGCGCAGTACTTC.

The chain uses TRBV30 and TRBJ1-1; a possible D gene is TRBD1 (5 bases). Germline V lookup: CDR1 GTSNPN, CDR2 SVGIG (reference sequence). Trimming cost V 1 base and J 8 bases, with 17 bases left between them. This CDR3 contains 14 residues. CDR3 sequence reads: CAWSEGVVAGEAFF. Here the CDR3 DNA reads TGTGCCTGGAGTGAAGGGGTTGTCGCGGGAGAAGCTTTCTTT.

The CDR3 DNA reads TGCGCCAGCAGCTTGGCCGGACAGGGGGCCTACGAGCAGTACTTC. Encoded protein: CASSLAGQGAYEQYF. The chain recombines TRBV5-1 with TRBJ2-7, with 10 bases lining up with TRBD1. J gave up 2 bases and V 0 bases, and 2 bases lay outside the gene matches. Germline values: CDR1 SGHRS, CDR2 YFSETQ. The CDR3 is 15 amino acids.

J is TRBJ1-1 and V is TRBV5-1; the D gene is possibly TRBD1 (6 bases). The V end lost 3 bases, the J end lost 11 bases, and 17 bases lay between the germline ends. There are 13 residues in the CDR3. Germline CDR1 reads SGHRS; CDR2 reads YFSETQ. CDR3 sequence: CASSSEGQSPAFF. In DNA form, the CDR3 reads TGCGCCAGCAGCTCGGAAGGACAGTCCCCTGCTTTCTTT.

In its sample, this clone was seen a few times. This chain links TRBV19 with TRBJ1-2, with 7 positions matching TRBD1. Germline CDR1 is LNHDA and CDR2 is SQIVND (reference sequence). The CDR3 runs to 17 residues. V lost 4 bases to trimming and J lost 5 bases; unmatched junction nucleotides: 16. CDR3 residues: CASSKGAWTGNRYGYTF. CDR3 nucleotide sequence: TGTGCCAGTAGTAAGGGGGCTTGGACAGGCAACAGATATGGCTACACCTTC.

The chain employs TRBV3-1 (or the pseudogene TRBV3-2) and TRBJ2-3; D is perhaps TRBD2 (5 bases). CDR3 length equals 15 residues. The germline V gene has CDR1 LGHDT and CDR2 YNNKEL (reference sequence). Trimming took off 0 bases at V and 5 bases at J, with 12 bases between the two ends. The CDR3 bases are TGTGCCAGCAGCCAAGATCTTCCGGGGAGAGATACGCAGTATTTT. Its translation: CASSQDLPGRDTQYF.

The chain employs TRBV7-3 and TRBJ2-3; D not resolved. This CDR3 region has 13 residues. The V end was cut by 2 bases, the J end by 5 bases, with 8 bases between. Per germline, CDR1 SGHTA and CDR2 FQGTGA. CDR3 nucleotides: TGTGCCAGCAGCTTACAACGGTTAGATACGCAGTATTTT. Amino acid sequence: CASSLQRLDTQYF.

The V call is TRBV19, the J call TRBJ2-1, with TRBD2 matching over 10 bases. The CDR3 runs to 13 residues. V lost 4 bases to trimming and J lost 9 bases; unmatched junction nucleotides: 3. Germline V CDR1 and CDR2: LNHDA, SQIVND (reference sequence). Here the CDR3 reads CASSTGTSAEQFF. The CDR3 coding sequence is TGTGCCAGTAGTACCGGGACTAGCGCTGAGCAGTTCTTC. The complete variable domain, with remaining parts taken from reference TRBV19 and TRBJ2-1, reads DGGITQSPKYLFRKEGQNVTLSCEQNLNHDAMYWYRQDPGQGLRLIYYSQIVNDFQKGDIAEGYSVSREKKESFPLTVTSAQKNPTAFYLCASSTGTSAEQFFGPGTRLTVL.

The V and J genes are TRBV12-3 or TRBV12-4 and TRBJ1-2; TRBD1 agrees at 7 bases. The CDR3 loop spans 13 amino acids. The V gene end was trimmed by 6 bases and the J gene end by 2 bases; junction bases not matched to a gene: 3. CDR3 sequence: CASSQGGNYGYTF. The CDR3 DNA is TGTGCCAGCAGCCAGGGGGGAAACTATGGCTACACCTTC.